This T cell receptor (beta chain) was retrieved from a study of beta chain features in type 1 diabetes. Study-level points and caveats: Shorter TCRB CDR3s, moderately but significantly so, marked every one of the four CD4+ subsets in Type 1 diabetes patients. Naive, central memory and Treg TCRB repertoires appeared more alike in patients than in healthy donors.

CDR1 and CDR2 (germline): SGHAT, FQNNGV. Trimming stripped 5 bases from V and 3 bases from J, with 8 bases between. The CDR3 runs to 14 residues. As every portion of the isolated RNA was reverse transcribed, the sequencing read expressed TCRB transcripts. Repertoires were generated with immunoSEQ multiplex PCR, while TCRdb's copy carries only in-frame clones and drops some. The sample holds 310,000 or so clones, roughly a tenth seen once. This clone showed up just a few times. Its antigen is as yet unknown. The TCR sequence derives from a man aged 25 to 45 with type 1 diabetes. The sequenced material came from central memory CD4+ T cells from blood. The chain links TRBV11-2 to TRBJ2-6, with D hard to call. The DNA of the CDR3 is TGTGCCAGCAGCCCGATATTTGGGGCCAACGTCCTGACTTTC. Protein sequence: CASSPIFGANVLTF.